Reported below is one T cell receptor beta chain. Clones were sequenced by immunoSEQ multiplex PCR, and TCRdb holds only the in-frame ones, with some missing. The data show a few million clones, approximately 94% seen once. This CDR3 contains 12 residues. Deletions cut 4 bases from V and 2 bases from J, with 6 bases between. Germline V gene lookup returns CDR1 SQVTM and CDR2 ANQGSEA. This sample was included in a study of shared clonotypes between healthy human individuals. This TCR was recovered from a man between 18 and 29 years old in good health. Sequenced material: naive CD4+ T cells sorted from blood. Subset defined: CD45RA+ positively selected. The chain uses TRBV29-1 and TRBJ1-3; no definite D call. The CDR3 nucleotides read TGCAGCGTTGCAAGGACTGGAAACACCATATATTTT. Protein product: CSVARTGNTIYF.